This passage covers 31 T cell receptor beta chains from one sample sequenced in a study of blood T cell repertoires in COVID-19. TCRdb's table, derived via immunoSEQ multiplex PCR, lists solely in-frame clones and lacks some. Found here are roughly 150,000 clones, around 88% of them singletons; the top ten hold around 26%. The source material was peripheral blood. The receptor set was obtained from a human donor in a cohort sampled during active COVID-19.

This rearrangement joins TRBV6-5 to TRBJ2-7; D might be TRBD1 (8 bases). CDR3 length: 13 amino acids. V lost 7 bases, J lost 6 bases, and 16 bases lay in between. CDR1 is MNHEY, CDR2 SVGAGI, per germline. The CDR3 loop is CASILDREGEQYF. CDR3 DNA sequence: TGTGCCAGCATCTTGGACAGGGAGGGCGAGCAGTACTTC.

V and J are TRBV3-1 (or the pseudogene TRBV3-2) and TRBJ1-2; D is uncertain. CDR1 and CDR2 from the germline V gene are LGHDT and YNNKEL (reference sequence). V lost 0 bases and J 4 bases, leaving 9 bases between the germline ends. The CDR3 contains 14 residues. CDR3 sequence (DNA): TGTGCCAGCAGCCAAGAATCCGGTTTCTATGGCTACACCTTC. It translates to CASSQESGFYGYTF.

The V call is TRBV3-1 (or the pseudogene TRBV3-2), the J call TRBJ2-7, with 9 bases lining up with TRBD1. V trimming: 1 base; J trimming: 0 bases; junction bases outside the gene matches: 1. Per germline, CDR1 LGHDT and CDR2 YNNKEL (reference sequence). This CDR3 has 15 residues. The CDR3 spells CASSQGDRASYEQYF. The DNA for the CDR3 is TGTGCCAGCAGCCAAGGGGACAGGGCCTCCTACGAGCAGTACTTC.

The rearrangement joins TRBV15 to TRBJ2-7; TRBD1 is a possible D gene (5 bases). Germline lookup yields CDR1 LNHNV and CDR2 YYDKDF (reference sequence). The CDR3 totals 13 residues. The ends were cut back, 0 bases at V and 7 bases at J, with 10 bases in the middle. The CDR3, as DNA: TGTGCCACCAGCAGAGATATGGGGCGGGAGCAGTACTTC. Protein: CATSRDMGREQYF.

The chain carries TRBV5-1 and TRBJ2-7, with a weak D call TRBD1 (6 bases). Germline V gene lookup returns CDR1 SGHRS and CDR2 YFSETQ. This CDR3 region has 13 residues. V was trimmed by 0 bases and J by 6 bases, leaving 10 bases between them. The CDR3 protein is CASSLGQAGEQYF. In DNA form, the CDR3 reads TGCGCCAGCAGCTTGGGACAGGCTGGCGAGCAGTACTTC.

The CDR3 nucleotides read TGCGCCAGCAGTGCAACGGCAGGGGGTCAGCCCCAGCATTTT. Amino acid sequence: CASSATAGGQPQHF. The J gene is TRBJ1-5, the V gene TRBV10-2, with 7 bases that match TRBD1. The V gene's germline CDR1 is WSHSY and CDR2 SAAADI. The V gene end was trimmed by 4 bases and the J gene end by 6 bases; junction bases not matched to a gene: 6. This CDR3 contains 14 residues.

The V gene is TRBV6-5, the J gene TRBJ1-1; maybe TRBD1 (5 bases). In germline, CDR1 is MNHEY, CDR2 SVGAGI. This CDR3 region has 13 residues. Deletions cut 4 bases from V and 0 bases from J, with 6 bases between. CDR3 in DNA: TGTGCCAGCAGTTGGGGGGTGAACACTGAAGCTTTCTTT. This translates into CASSWGVNTEAFF.

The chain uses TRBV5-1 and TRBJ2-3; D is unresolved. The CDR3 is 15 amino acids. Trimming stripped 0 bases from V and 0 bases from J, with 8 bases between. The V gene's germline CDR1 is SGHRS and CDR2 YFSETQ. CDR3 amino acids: CASSLVFTSTDTQYF. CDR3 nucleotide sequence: TGCGCCAGCAGCTTGGTTTTCACTAGCACAGATACGCAGTATTTT.

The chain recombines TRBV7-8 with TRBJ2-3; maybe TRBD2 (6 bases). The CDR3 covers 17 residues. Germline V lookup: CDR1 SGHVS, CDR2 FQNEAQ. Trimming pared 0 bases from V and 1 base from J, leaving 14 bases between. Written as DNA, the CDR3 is TGTGCCAGCAGCTTAGCGCTAGGTAGCGGACGCACAGATACGCAGTATTTT. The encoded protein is CASSLALGSGRTDTQYF.

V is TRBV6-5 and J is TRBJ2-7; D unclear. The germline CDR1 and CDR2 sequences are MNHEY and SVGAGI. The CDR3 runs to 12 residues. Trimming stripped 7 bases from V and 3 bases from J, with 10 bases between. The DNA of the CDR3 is TGTGCCAGCAAACAGTTTCTCTACGAGCAGTACTTC. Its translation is CASKQFLYEQYF.

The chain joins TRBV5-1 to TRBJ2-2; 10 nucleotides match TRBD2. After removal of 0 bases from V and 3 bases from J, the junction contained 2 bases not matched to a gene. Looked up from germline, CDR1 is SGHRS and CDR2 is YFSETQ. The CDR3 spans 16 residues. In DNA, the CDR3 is TGCGCCAGCAGCTTGGGGACTAGCGGTTACACCGGGGAGCTGTTTTTT. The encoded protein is CASSLGTSGYTGELFF.

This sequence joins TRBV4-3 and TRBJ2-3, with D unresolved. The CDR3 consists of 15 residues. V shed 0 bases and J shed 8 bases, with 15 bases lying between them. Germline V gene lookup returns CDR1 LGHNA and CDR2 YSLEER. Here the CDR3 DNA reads TGCGCCAGCAGCCAAGAACTCGCGGCTCCCAGTACGCAGTATTTT. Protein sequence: CASSQELAAPSTQYF.

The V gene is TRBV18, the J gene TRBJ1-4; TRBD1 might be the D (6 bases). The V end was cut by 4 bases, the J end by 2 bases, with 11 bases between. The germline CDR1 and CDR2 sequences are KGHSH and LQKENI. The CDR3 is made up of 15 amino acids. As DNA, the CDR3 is TGTGCCAGCTCACTGCAGGGGTTGACTAATGAAAAACTGTTTTTT. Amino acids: CASSLQGLTNEKLFF.

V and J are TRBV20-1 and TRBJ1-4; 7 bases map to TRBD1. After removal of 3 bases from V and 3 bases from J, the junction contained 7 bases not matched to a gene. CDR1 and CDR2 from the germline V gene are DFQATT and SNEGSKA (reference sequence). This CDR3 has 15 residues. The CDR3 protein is CSASLTGAANEKLFF. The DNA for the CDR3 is TGCAGTGCTAGTCTCACAGGGGCGGCTAATGAAAAACTGTTTTTT.

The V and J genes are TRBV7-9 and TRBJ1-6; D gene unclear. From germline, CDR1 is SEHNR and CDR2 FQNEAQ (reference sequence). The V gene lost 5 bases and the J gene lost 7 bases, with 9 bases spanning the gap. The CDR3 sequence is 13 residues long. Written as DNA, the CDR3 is TGTGCCAGCAGCCAAGGCGGGAATTCACCCCTCCACTTT. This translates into CASSQGGNSPLHF.

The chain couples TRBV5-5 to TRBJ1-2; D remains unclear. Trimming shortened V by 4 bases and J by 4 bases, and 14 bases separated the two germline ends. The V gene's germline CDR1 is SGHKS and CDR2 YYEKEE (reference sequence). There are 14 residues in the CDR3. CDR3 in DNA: TGTGCCAGCAGCCCCTATACGGGTATCTATGGCTACACCTTC. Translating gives CASSPYTGIYGYTF.

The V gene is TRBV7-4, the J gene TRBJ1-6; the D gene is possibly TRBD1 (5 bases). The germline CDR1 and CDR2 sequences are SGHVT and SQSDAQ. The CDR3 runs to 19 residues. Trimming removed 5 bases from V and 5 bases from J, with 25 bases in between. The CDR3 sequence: CASSGPGLIPDRDNSPLHF. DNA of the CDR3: TGTGCCAGCAGCGGCCCGGGACTAATCCCCGATCGGGATAATTCACCCCTCCACTTT.

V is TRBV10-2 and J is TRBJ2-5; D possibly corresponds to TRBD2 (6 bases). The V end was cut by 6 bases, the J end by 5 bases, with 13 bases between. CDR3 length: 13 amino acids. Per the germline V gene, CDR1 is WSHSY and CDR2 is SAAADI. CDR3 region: CASRPTRGETQYF. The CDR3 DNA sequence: TGCGCCAGCAGACCGACTAGAGGGGAGACCCAGTACTTC.

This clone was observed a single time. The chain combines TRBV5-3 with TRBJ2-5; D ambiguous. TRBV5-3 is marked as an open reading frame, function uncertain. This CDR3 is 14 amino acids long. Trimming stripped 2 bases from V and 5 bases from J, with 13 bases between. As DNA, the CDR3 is TGTGCCAGAAGCTTTGTTGTTAGCTTGGAGACCCAGTACTTC. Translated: CARSFVVSLETQYF.

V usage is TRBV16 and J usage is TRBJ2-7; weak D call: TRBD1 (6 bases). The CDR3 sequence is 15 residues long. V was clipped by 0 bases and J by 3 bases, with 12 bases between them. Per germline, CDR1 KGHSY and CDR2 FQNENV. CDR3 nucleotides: TGTGCCAGCAGCCAATCGGACAGCCGTCGCTACGAGCAGTACTTC. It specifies CASSQSDSRRYEQYF.

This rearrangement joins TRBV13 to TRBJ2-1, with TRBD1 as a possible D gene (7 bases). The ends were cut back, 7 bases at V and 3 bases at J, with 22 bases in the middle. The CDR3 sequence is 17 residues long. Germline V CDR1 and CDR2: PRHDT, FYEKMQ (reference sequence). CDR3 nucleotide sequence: TGTGCCAGCACTTTCAGGGGGGCCGGGCACTACTACAATGAGCAGTTCTTC. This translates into CASTFRGAGHYYNEQFF.

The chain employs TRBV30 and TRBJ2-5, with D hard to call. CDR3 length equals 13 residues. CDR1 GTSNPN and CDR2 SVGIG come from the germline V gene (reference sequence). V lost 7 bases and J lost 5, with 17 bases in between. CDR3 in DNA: TGTGCCTTTACGATTTGGTCGCGGGAGACCCAGTACTTC. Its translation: CAFTIWSRETQYF.

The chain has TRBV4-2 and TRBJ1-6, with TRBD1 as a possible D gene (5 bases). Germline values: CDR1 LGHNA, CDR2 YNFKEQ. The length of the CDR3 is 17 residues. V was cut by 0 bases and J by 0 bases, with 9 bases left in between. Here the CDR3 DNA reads TGTGCCAGCAGCCAAGATCCACAGGACTCCTATAATTCACCCCTCCACTTT. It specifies CASSQDPQDSYNSPLHF.

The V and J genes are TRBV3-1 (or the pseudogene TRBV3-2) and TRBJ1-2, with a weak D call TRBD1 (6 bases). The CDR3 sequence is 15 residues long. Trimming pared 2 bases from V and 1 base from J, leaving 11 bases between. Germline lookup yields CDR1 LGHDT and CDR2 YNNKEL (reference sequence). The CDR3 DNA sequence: TGTGCCAGCAGCCAACCAGGGGCCGATAACTATGGCTACACCTTC. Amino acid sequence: CASSQPGADNYGYTF.

The CDR3 DNA reads TGTGCCAGTAGTCAACGGGGGGCCGGGGAGCTGTTTTTT. Translated: CASSQRGAGELFF. V is TRBV19 and J is TRBJ2-2, with 7 bases lining up with TRBD2. Germline lookup yields CDR1 LNHDA and CDR2 SQIVND (reference sequence). Losses at the gene ends were 5 bases for V and 6 bases for J; bases not matched to a gene: 3. The CDR3 covers 13 residues.

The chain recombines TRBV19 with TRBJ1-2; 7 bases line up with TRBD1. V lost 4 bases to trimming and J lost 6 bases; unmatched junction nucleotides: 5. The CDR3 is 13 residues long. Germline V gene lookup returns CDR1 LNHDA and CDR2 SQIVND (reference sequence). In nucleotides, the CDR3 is TGTGCCAGTAGTAAGGGGGCTAGGGATGGCTACACCTTC. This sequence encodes CASSKGARDGYTF.

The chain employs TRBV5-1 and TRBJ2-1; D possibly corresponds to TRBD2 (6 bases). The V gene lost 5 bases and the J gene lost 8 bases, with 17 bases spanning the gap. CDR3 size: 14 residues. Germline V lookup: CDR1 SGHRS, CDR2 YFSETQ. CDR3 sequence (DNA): TGCGCCAGCAGGAGGCAGGCTAGCGTCGATGAGCAGTTCTTC. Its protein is CASRRQASVDEQFF. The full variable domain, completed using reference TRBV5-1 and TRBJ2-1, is KAGVTQTPRYLIKTRGQQVTLSCSPISGHRSVSWYQQTPGQGLQFLFEYFSETQRNKGNFPGRFSGRQFSNSRSEMNVSTLELGDSALYLCASRRQASVDEQFFGPGTRLTVL.

Here the CDR3 reads CASSLLDRVGYTF. The CDR3 DNA is TGTGCCAGCAGTCTACTCGACAGGGTGGGCTACACCTTC. The rearrangement links TRBV12-3 or TRBV12-4 to TRBJ1-2, with 7 bases lining up with TRBD1. The V segment lost 5 bases and the J segment 8 bases; nucleotides outside the gene matches: 8. The CDR3 is made up of 13 amino acids.

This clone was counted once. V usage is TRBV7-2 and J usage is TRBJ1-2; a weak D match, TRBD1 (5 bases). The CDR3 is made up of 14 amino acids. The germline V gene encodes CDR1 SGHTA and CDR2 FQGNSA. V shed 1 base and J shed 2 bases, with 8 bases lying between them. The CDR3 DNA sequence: TGTGCCAGCAGCTTAGGGAAGGGGAACTATGGCTACACCTTC. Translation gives CASSLGKGNYGYTF.

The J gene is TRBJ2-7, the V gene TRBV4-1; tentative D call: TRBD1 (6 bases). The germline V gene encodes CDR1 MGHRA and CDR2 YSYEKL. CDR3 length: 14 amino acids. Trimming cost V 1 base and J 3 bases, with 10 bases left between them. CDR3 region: CASSQVDRIYEQYF. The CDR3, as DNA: TGCGCCAGCAGCCAAGTCGACAGGATCTACGAGCAGTACTTC.

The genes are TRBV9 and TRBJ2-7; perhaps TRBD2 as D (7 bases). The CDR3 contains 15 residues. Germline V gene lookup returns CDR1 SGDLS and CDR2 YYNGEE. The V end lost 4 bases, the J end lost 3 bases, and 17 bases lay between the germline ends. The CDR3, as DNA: TGTGCCAGCAGCCCCTCGGGGGGCACGGGCTACGAGCAGTACTTC. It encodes CASSPSGGTGYEQYF.